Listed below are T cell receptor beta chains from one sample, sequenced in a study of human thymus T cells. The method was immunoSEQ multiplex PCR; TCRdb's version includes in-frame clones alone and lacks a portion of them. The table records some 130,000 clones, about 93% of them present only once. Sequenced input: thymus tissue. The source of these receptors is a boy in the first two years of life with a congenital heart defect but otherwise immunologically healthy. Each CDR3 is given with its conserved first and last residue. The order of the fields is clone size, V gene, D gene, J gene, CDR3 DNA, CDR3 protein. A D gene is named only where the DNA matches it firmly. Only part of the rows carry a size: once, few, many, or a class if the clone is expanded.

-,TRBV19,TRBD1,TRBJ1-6,TGTGCCAGTTCCCTAGGACAGGGGGATTATAATTCACCCCTCCACTTT,CASSLGQGDYNSPLHF
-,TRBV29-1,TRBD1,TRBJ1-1,TGCAGCGACGGGACAGGGGCGGACACTGAAGCTTTCTTT,CSDGTGADTEAFF
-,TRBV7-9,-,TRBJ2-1,TGTGCCAGCAGCCCCCTACGAGGGCTGCGGTACAATGAGCAGTTCTTC,CASSPLRGLRYNEQFF
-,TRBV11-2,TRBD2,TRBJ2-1,TGTGCCAGCAGCCGCGGAGAGCGGGGGGGTATGGTGTACAATGAGCAGTTCTTC,CASSRGERGGMVYNEQFF
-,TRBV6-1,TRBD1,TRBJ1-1,TGTGCCAGCAGTGGACAGGGGATGAACACTGAAGCTTTCTTT,CASSGQGMNTEAFF
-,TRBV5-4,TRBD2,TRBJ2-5,TGTGCCAGCAGCTGGGGCGGAGCGGGGGGCGGAGAGACCCAGTACTTC,CASSWGGAGGGETQYF
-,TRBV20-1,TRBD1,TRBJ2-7,TGCAGGGCCGGACAGGGCTACGAGCAGTACTTC,CRAGQGYEQYF
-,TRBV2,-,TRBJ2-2,TGTGCCAGCAGCTCCGGACAGTTCACCGGGGAGCTGTTTTTT,CASSSGQFTGELFF
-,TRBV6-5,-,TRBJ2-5,TGTGCCAGCAGTTACCCTAATGAAGAGACCCAGTACTTC,CASSYPNEETQYF
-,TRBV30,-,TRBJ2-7,TGTGCCTGGAGTGTACCCCGCAGGGGAATCGAGCAGTACTTC,CAWSVPRRGIEQYF
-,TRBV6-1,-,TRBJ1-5,TGTGCCAGCAGTGAAAAGGGGGTCCGGTCGGGGCTAAAAGCTCAACCCCAGCATTTT,CASSEKGVRSGLKAQPQHF
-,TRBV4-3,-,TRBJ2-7,TGCGCCAGCAGCCAAGAAGCAGAGGATCCCTACGAGGAGCAGTACTTC,CASSQEAEDPYEEQYF
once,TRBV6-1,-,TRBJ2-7,TGTGCCAGCAGTGAAGTATTGGGGCACTCCGAGCAGTACTTC,CASSEVLGHSEQYF
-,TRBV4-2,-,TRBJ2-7,TGTGCCAGCAGCCAAAACCGGGATCCGAGCTCCTACGAGCAGTACTTC,CASSQNRDPSSYEQYF
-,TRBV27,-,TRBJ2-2,TGTGCCAGCAGCTTGACGCAGGGAATGGTGGGCACCGGGGAGCTGTTTTTT,CASSLTQGMVGTGELFF
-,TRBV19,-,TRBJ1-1,TGTGCCAGTAGTGCCGACTGTGAAGCTTTCTTT,CASSADCEAFF
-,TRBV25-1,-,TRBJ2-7,TGTGCCAGCGGAGAGAGTCCCCCCTACGAGCAGTACTTC,CASGESPPYEQYF
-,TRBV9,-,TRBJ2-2,TGTGCCAGCAGCCTTACCGGGGCGAACACCGGGGAGCTGTTTTTT,CASSLTGANTGELFF
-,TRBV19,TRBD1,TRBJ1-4,TGTGCCAGTAGTATAGCGGGACAGGGGGATCACGATGAAAAACTGTTTTTT,CASSIAGQGDHDEKLFF
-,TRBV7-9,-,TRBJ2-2,TGTGCCAGCAGCTTAGTACGGCGCGGGGCGAACACCGGGGAGCTGTTTTTT,CASSLVRRGANTGELFF
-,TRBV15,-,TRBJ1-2,TGTGCCACCACCAAGCTTGGGGGAGGCTACACCTTC,CATTKLGGGYTF
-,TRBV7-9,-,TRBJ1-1,TGTGCCAGCAGCCCGAGCTTCAGGAGGGCTTTCTTT,CASSPSFRRAFF
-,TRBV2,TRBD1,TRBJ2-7,TGTGCCAGCAGTGACTCGGACAGGGACTGGTACGAGCAGTACTTC,CASSDSDRDWYEQYF
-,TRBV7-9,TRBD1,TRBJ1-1,TGTGCCAGCAGCTCGCCTGCCGGGACAGAGAACACTGAAGCTTTCTTT,CASSSPAGTENTEAFF
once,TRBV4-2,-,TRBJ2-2,TGTGCCAGCAGCCAGGATAGACAGGAAACCGGGGAGCTGTTTTTT,CASSQDRQETGELFF
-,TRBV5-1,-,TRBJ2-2,TGCGCCAGCAGCTCTACAGGGAGGGAGAACACCGGGGAGCTGTTTTTT,CASSSTGRENTGELFF
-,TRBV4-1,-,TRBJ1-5,TGCGCCAGCAGCCCAAGGGACAAACCGAATCAGCCCCAGCATTTT,CASSPRDKPNQPQHF
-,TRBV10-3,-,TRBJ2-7,TGTGCCTGCAAGGACTCCGCGTCCCGCTACGAGCAGTACTTC,CACKDSASRYEQYF
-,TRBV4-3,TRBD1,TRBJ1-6,TGCGCCAGCAGCCAAGTTTGGGACAGGGGGCGCGGCTCACCCCTCCACTTT,CASSQVWDRGRGSPLHF
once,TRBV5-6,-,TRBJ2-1,TGTGCCAGCAGCTGCGTTGGGGAGCGGAGCTCCTACAATGAGCAGTTCTTC,CASSCVGERSSYNEQFF
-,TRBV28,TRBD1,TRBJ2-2,TGTGCCAGCAGTCCCTCCGCGTTGGACAGGCCAAGGGGCACCGGGGAGCTGTTTTTT,CASSPSALDRPRGTGELFF
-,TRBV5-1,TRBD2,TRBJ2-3,TGCGCCAGCAGCCCGACAGCGGGGGGGTTCACAGATACGCAGTATTTT,CASSPTAGGFTDTQYF
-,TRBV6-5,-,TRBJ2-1,TGTGCCAGCAGTTACACTGGGACTTCCGCCTACAATGAGCAGTTCTTC,CASSYTGTSAYNEQFF
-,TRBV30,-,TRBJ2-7,TGTGCCTGGAGCGCCCCTTTGGAGGGGTTCTACGAGCAGTACTTC,CAWSAPLEGFYEQYF
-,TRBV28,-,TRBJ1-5,TGTGCCAGCAGCCGCGAGCCCAGGGTCTATAGCAATCAGCCCCAGCATTTT,CASSREPRVYSNQPQHF
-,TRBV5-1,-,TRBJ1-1,TGCGCCAGCAGGGGCCCTAACACTGAAGCTTTCTTT,CASRGPNTEAFF
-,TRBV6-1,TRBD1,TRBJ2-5,TGTGCCAGCAGTGAAGGAGTACAGGGGGCGGCAGAGACCCAGTACTTC,CASSEGVQGAAETQYF
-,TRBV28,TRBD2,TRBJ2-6,TGTGCCAGCAGTTTTTGGCTAGCGGGGGGGCCTGGGGCCAACGTCCTGACTTTC,CASSFWLAGGPGANVLTF
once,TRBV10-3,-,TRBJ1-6,TGTGCCATCAGTGCCGGGCAGCCCTATAATTCACCCCTCCACTTT,CAISAGQPYNSPLHF
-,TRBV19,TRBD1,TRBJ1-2,TGTGCCAGTAGTTGGGCACAGGGGTATGGCTACACCTTC,CASSWAQGYGYTF
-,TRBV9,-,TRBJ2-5,TGTGCCAGCAGCGCGGGGGAGATGCGACCCTTAGAGACCCAGTACTTC,CASSAGEMRPLETQYF
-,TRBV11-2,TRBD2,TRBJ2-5,TGTGCCAGCAGCTTAGATTTAGCGGGGAGGGAGACCCAGTACTTC,CASSLDLAGRETQYF
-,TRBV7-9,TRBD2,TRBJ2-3,TGTGCCAGCAGCTTAGTGATGATCCAAGGGACTATTAGCACAGATACGCAGTATTTT,CASSLVMIQGTISTDTQYF
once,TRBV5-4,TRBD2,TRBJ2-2,TGTGCCAGCAGCGCCGGGACTAGCGGGAACACCGGGGAGCTGTTTTTT,CASSAGTSGNTGELFF
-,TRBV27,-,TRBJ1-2,TGTGCCAGCAGTTTACGCTCGGGAAACTATGGCTACACCTTC,CASSLRSGNYGYTF
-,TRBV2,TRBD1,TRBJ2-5,TGTGCCAGCAGTTCAACAGGGGGGGAGACCCAGTACTTC,CASSSTGGETQYF
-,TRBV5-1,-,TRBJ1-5,TGCGCCAGCAGCCGTGGGGATGACCAGCCCCAGCATTTT,CASSRGDDQPQHF
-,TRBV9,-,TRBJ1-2,TGTGCCAGCAGCCCCACTCTTGGAAGCTACACCTTC,CASSPTLGSYTF
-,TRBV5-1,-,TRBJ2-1,TGCGCCAGCAGCTTGTACCAGGGCAGCAACAATGAGCAGTTCTTC,CASSLYQGSNNEQFF
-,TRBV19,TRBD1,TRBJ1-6,TGTGCCAGTAGTTTAGGACAGGGAAATTCACCCCTCCACTTT,CASSLGQGNSPLHF
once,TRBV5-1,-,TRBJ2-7,TGCGCCAGCAGCTTGGACAACATTTACTCCTACGAGCAGTACTTC,CASSLDNIYSYEQYF
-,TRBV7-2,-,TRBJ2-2,TGTGCCAGCAGCTTCACAGCGAACACCGGGGAGCTGTTTTTT,CASSFTANTGELFF
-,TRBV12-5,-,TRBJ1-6,TGTGCTAGTGTCAGCGGGACTGTTAATTCACCCCTCCACTTT,CASVSGTVNSPLHF
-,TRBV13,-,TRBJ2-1,TGTGCCAGCAGCGTCAGCAATGAGCAGTTCTTC,CASSVSNEQFF
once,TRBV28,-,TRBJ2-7,TGTGCCAGCACCCCCGAAGTGAGTTCCTACGAGCAGTACTTC,CASTPEVSSYEQYF
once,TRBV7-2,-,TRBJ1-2,TGTGCCAGCAGCTTAGGAGAGTCGGGGGACGACTATGGCTACACCTTC,CASSLGESGDDYGYTF
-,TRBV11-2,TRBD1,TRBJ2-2,TGTGCCAGCAGCTGGGACCCGGACAGGCCCGGGGAGCTGTTTTTT,CASSWDPDRPGELFF
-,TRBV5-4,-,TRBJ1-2,TGTGCCAGCAGTGCAGGGCCCTATGGCTACACCTTC,CASSAGPYGYTF
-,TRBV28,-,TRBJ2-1,TGTGCCAGCACCAAAGGGAAGCGTGGCAATGAGCAGTTCTTC,CASTKGKRGNEQFF